This T cell receptor (beta chain) was sequenced for a study of blood T cell repertoires in COVID-19. Study information: Samples of COVID-19 (acute and convalescent) were obtained from the United States, Italy and Spain. T cells, B-cell-depleted T cells, or PBMCs provided the cDNA or gDNA that served as material.

Trimming cost V 3 bases and J 0 bases, with 9 bases left between them. Germline V gene sequence: CDR1 DFQATT, CDR2 SNEGSKA (reference sequence). The CDR3 spans 14 residues. The authors' processing: Reference gene primer amplification gave estimated nucleated cell counts. The table came from immunoSEQ multiplex PCR; TCRdb's copy has only in-frame clones and leaves some out. V and J calls and clone size are given by that table; D and trimming were obtained from the DNA. The sample carries roughly 100,000 clones, 85% recorded once. Specimen: peripheral blood. The receptor was isolated from a man between 45 and 60 years old with acute or convalescent COVID-19. This chain uses TRBV20-1 with TRBJ1-5; maybe TRBD1 (5 bases). The CDR3 sequence is CSASSRVSNQPQHF. CDR3 coding DNA: TGCAGTGCTAGTAGCAGGGTTAGCAATCAGCCCCAGCATTTT.